A selection of T cell receptor beta chains follows, all from one sample in a study of cytomegalovirus exposure and HLA in healthy donors. Sequencing was performed with immunoSEQ multiplex PCR; in TCRdb, only in-frame clones are kept and a portion is missing. The sample lists over 110,000 clones, around 79% occurring once. Material: PBMCs. The receptor set was obtained from a female donor in good health and CMV-seronegative. CDR3s include the opening cysteine and the closing phenylalanine or tryptophan. The order of the fields is clone size, V gene, J gene, D gene, CDR3 length, CDR3 protein, CDR3 DNA. D genes are given only for firm matches. Some rows have no size entry. The others give once, few or many, or a class for an expanded clone.

.	TRBV5-1	TRBJ2-1	TRBD1	16	CASSFQQTGPYNEQFF	TGCGCCAGCAGCTTCCAACAGACAGGGCCTTACAATGAGCAGTTCTTC
.	TRBV19	TRBJ2-3	.	11	CASSRADTQYF	TGTGCCAGTAGCCGGGCAGATACGCAGTATTTT
.	TRBV5-4	TRBJ2-7	TRBD1	13	CASSARDRNEQYF	TGTGCCAGCAGCGCACGGGACAGAAACGAGCAGTACTTC
.	TRBV4-3	TRBJ1-2	TRBD1	16	CASSQEGTGSNYGYTF	TGCGCCAGCAGCCAAGAAGGGACAGGGAGTAACTATGGCTACACCTTC
.	TRBV5-4	TRBJ2-1	TRBD1	14	CASSLEDRVDEQFF	TGTGCCAGCAGCTTGGAGGACAGGGTCGATGAGCAGTTCTTC
.	TRBV19	TRBJ1-3	.	15	CASSISRRAGNTIYF	TGTGCCAGTAGTATATCAAGGAGGGCTGGAAACACCATATATTTT
.	TRBV9	TRBJ2-1	.	13	CASSVALLNEQFF	TGTGCCAGCAGCGTAGCCCTCCTCAATGAGCAGTTCTTC
.	TRBV5-1	TRBJ2-1	TRBD1	16	CASSLDGQGGRSEQFF	TGCGCCAGCAGCTTGGACGGACAGGGGGGTAGAAGTGAGCAGTTCTTC
.	TRBV2	TRBJ1-5	TRBD1	13	CAITDRDGQPQHF	TGTGCCATTACGGACAGGGACGGTCAGCCCCAGCATTTT
.	TRBV7-3	TRBJ2-1	TRBD2	18	CASSRPRMTSGGDNEQFF	TGTGCCAGCAGCCGACCAAGGATGACTAGCGGGGGGGACAATGAGCAGTTCTTC
.	TRBV7-9	TRBJ2-7	TRBD2	16	CASSAVSGRGINEQYF	TGTGCCAGCAGCGCCGTTAGCGGGAGGGGGATCAACGAGCAGTACTTC
.	TRBV27	TRBJ1-1	TRBD1	14	CASSLTGQRTEAFF	TGTGCCAGCAGTCTGACAGGGCAGAGGACTGAAGCTTTCTTT
.	TRBV15	TRBJ1-4	TRBD1	16	CATSRVVGQGGEKLFF	TGTGCCACCAGCAGAGTCGTCGGACAGGGTGGTGAAAAACTGTTTTTT
.	TRBV7-8	TRBJ2-2	TRBD1	15	CASSLGQGYTGELFF	TGTGCCAGCAGCTTGGGACAGGGGTACACCGGGGAGCTGTTTTTT
.	TRBV9	TRBJ2-4	.	12	CASSVPLNIQYF	TGTGCCAGCAGCGTCCCCTTAAACATTCAGTACTTC
.	TRBV4-2	TRBJ1-4	.	14	CASSQDLGHEKLFF	TGTGCCAGCAGCCAAGATTTAGGACACGAAAAACTGTTTTTT
.	TRBV9	TRBJ1-1	.	14	CASSVHSMNTEAFF	TGTGCCAGCAGCGTACACAGCATGAACACTGAAGCTTTCTTT
once	TRBV28	TRBJ2-7	TRBD2	14	CASLGAAGAREQYF	TGTGCCAGCTTAGGAGCAGCGGGGGCGCGTGAGCAGTACTTC
few	TRBV7-3	TRBJ2-5	.	13	CASSLLTGETQYF	TGTGCCAGCAGCTTATTGACGGGGGAGACCCAGTACTTC
.	TRBV4-2	TRBJ2-1	TRBD2	17	CASSPLSLAAGDNEQFF	TGTGCCAGCAGCCCTTTATCACTAGCGGCAGGAGACAATGAGCAGTTCTTC
.	TRBV7-2	TRBJ1-1	.	15	CASSLVPGANTEAFF	TGTGCCAGCAGCTTAGTTCCAGGGGCGAACACTGAAGCTTTCTTT
.	TRBV10-3	TRBJ2-1	TRBD2	12	CATSGGADEQFF	TGTGCCACATCCGGGGGGGCAGATGAGCAGTTCTTC
.	TRBV6-4	TRBJ2-4	.	13	CARVPGPENIQYF	TGTGCCAGGGTACCTGGGCCAGAAAACATTCAGTACTTC
.	TRBV30	TRBJ1-6	.	15	CAWSVSAGGWSPLHF	TGTGCCTGGTCCGTCTCCGCTGGAGGGTGGTCACCCCTCCACTTT
.	TRBV9	TRBJ1-1	TRBD1	14	CASNPTGMNTEAFF	TGTGCCAGCAACCCGACAGGGATGAACACTGAAGCTTTCTTT
few	TRBV18	TRBJ2-6	.	15	CASSHSESGANVLTF	TGTGCCAGCTCACATTCGGAGTCTGGGGCCAACGTCCTGACTTTC
.	TRBV29-1	TRBJ2-7	TRBD1	13	CSASTGQTYEQYF	TGCAGCGCATCGACAGGGCAGACCTACGAGCAGTACTTC
few	TRBV11-3	TRBJ2-7	TRBD2	15	CASSLEAGALYEQYF	TGTGCCAGCAGCTTAGAAGCGGGAGCCCTCTACGAGCAGTACTTC
.	TRBV4-1	TRBJ2-1	.	15	CASSVHQDSYNEQFF	TGCGCCAGCAGCGTACATCAGGACTCCTACAATGAGCAGTTCTTC
.	TRBV5-6	TRBJ1-4	.	14	CASSAGTTNEKLFF	TGTGCCAGCAGCGCCGGGACAACTAATGAAAAACTGTTTTTT
.	TRBV2	TRBJ1-6	.	14	CASSPDSYNSPLHF	TGTGCCAGCAGCCCCGACAGCTATAATTCACCCCTCCACTTT
.	TRBV28	TRBJ1-5	.	17	CASNAARGPLSNQPQHF	TGTGCCAGCAACGCCGCCAGGGGACCCCTTAGCAATCAGCCCCAGCATTTT
few	TRBV5-4	TRBJ1-4	.	17	CASSPEGGYATNEKLFF	TGTGCCAGCAGCCCCGAGGGGGGGTATGCAACTAATGAAAAACTGTTTTTT
.	TRBV6-1	TRBJ2-2	TRBD1	14	CASLGQGDTGELFF	TGTGCCAGCCTGGGACAGGGAGACACCGGGGAGCTGTTTTTT
.	TRBV2	TRBJ1-3	.	15	CASSYTAAPGNTIYF	TGTGCCAGCAGTTATACAGCCGCCCCCGGAAACACCATATATTTT
.	TRBV18	TRBJ1-1	TRBD1	14	CASSLGQKNTEAFF	TGTGCCAGCTCCCTGGGACAGAAAAACACTGAAGCTTTCTTT
.	TRBV7-2	TRBJ1-5	TRBD1	14	CASSRDRGRQPQHF	TGTGCCAGCAGCCGGGACAGGGGGCGTCAGCCCCAGCATTTT
.	TRBV29-1	TRBJ1-2	TRBD1	15	CSVEMRDRGSGGYTF	TGCAGCGTTGAAATGCGGGACAGGGGGTCGGGTGGCTACACCTTC
.	TRBV7-9	TRBJ1-3	.	15	CASSRSGNSGNTIYF	TGTGCCAGCAGCCGGTCAGGGAACTCTGGAAACACCATATATTTT
.	TRBV7-9	TRBJ1-1	TRBD1	14	CASSLGTGRTEAFF	TGTGCCAGCAGCTTAGGGACAGGACGCACTGAAGCTTTCTTT
.	TRBV6-6	TRBJ1-2	.	15	CASTYSRGFNYGYTF	TGTGCCAGCACCTACTCCAGGGGTTTTAACTATGGCTACACCTTC
.	TRBV5-4	TRBJ2-2	TRBD1	14	CALHRGANTGELFF	TGTGCCTTGCACAGGGGTGCGAACACCGGGGAGCTGTTTTTT